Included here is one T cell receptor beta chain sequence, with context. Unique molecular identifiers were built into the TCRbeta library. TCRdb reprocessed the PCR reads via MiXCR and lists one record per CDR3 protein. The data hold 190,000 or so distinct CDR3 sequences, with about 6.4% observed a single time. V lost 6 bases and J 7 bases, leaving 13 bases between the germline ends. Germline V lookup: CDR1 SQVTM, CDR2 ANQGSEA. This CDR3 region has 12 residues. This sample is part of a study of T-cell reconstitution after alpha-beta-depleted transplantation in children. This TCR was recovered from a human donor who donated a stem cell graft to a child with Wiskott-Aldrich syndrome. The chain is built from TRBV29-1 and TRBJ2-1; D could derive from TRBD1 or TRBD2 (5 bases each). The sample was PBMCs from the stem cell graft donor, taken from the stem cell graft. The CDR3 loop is CSVGTLGNEQFF. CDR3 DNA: TGCAGCGTCGGGACGTTGGGGAATGAGCAGTTCTTC.